The rows below give T cell receptor beta chains drawn from one sample of a study of blood T cell repertoires in COVID-19. The method was immunoSEQ multiplex PCR; TCRdb's version includes in-frame clones alone and lacks a portion of them. The table lists roughly 200,000 clones, around four fifths of them singletons. Sequenced sample: peripheral blood. Receptors were obtained from a woman aged 40 to 49 with COVID-19, enrolled during active disease. The CDR3 runs from the conserved cysteine through the conserved F or W. A D gene is named only where the DNA matches it firmly. Rows may omit the clone size; those that give it use once, few, many or a size class.

CDR3 protein	CDR3 DNA	V gene	D gene	clone size	J gene
CASSIYFRELAGGSYNEQFF	TGTGCCAGTAGTATATATTTCCGGGAGCTAGCGGGAGGATCCTACAATGAGCAGTTCTTC	TRBV19	TRBD2	NA	TRBJ2-1
CASSLLRQAVTEAFF	TGTGCCAGCAGTCTCCTACGGCAGGCAGTCACTGAAGCTTTCTTT	TRBV14	NA	NA	TRBJ1-1
CASSEYIQETQYF	TGCGCCAGCAGTGAGTACATTCAAGAGACCCAGTACTTC	TRBV10-1	NA	NA	TRBJ2-5
CASSPEEVVFSGANVLTF	TGTGCCAGCAGCCCAGAGGAGGTCGTGTTCTCTGGGGCCAACGTCCTGACTTTC	TRBV9	NA	NA	TRBJ2-6
CASSFGQGTSPLHF	TGTGCCAGCAGCTTTGGCCAGGGTACTTCACCCCTCCACTTT	TRBV7-6	NA	once	TRBJ1-6
CASSRGQVYGYTF	TGTGCCAGCTCACGCGGACAGGTCTATGGCTACACCTTC	TRBV18	TRBD1	NA	TRBJ1-2
CASRSSSYNEQFF	TGTGCCAGCCGGTCTAGCTCCTACAATGAGCAGTTCTTC	TRBV15	NA	NA	TRBJ2-1
CASVIAGDTGELFF	TGTGCCAGCGTAATAGCGGGGGACACCGGGGAGCTGTTTTTT	TRBV6-6	TRBD2	NA	TRBJ2-2
CASSIIRGTYEQYF	TGTGCCAGTAGTATTATCCGGGGGACCTACGAGCAGTACTTC	TRBV19	NA	NA	TRBJ2-7
CASSRTGGYEQYF	TGTGCCAGCAGTAGGACAGGGGGCTACGAGCAGTACTTC	TRBV27	TRBD1	NA	TRBJ2-7
CASSEAPAGAYEQYF	TGTGCCAGCAGTGAAGCGCCGGCGGGGGCCTACGAGCAGTACTTC	TRBV2	TRBD2	NA	TRBJ2-7
CASSEKFLGGGPQETQYF	TGTGCCAGCAGTGAAAAATTCTTGGGGGGGGGCCCCCAAGAGACCCAGTACTTC	TRBV25-1	NA	NA	TRBJ2-5
CASSSPDSRGTEAFF	TGTGCCAGCAGTTCACCGGACAGCAGAGGAACTGAAGCTTTCTTT	TRBV28	NA	NA	TRBJ1-1
CASSFSGFMNTEAFF	TGTGCCAGTAGTTTCTCAGGATTTATGAACACTGAAGCTTTCTTT	TRBV19	NA	NA	TRBJ1-1
CASSLASRGGNEKLFF	TGTGCCAGCAGCTTAGCTAGCAGGGGCGGTAATGAAAAACTGTTTTTT	TRBV7-9	NA	NA	TRBJ1-4
CSLGGCEQYF	TGCAGTCTAGGGGGCTGCGAGCAGTACTTC	TRBV20-1	TRBD1	NA	TRBJ2-7
CASSSQVRGGYTF	TGTGCCAGCAGTTCCCAGGTACGGGGTGGCTACACCTTC	TRBV27	NA	NA	TRBJ1-2
CASSSVPNEQYF	TGTGCCAGCAGCTCGGTCCCGAACGAGCAGTACTTC	TRBV11-3	NA	NA	TRBJ2-7
CASSLTSLDQPQHF	TGTGCCAGCAGTTTGACATCCCTGGATCAGCCCCAGCATTTT	TRBV27	NA	NA	TRBJ1-5
CASSLGVFGGGTDTQYF	TGTGCCAGCAGTTTAGGGGTGTTTGGGGGAGGGACAGATACGCAGTATTTT	TRBV27	TRBD2	NA	TRBJ2-3
CASSLGANEQFF	TGTGCCAGCAGCCTGGGCGCGAATGAGCAGTTCTTC	TRBV3-1/TRBV3-2	NA	NA	TRBJ2-1
CASTNPAGGPIYNEQFF	TGTGCCAGCACCAACCCAGCGGGAGGGCCGATTTACAATGAGCAGTTCTTC	TRBV9	TRBD2	NA	TRBJ2-1
CASSLDRGKTRGYTF	TGTGCCAGCAGCTTGGACAGGGGAAAAACTCGTGGCTACACCTTC	TRBV5-4	TRBD1	NA	TRBJ1-2
CATSEGYEQYF	TGTGCCACCAGCGAGGGCTACGAGCAGTACTTC	TRBV15	NA	few	TRBJ2-7
CASSTRTQGRGQPQHF	TGTGCCAGCAGCACCCGGACCCAGGGGAGGGGTCAGCCCCAGCATTTT	TRBV7-2	NA	NA	TRBJ1-5
CASSYGGTGNYGYTF	TGTGCCAGCAGTTACGGGGGGACTGGTAACTATGGCTACACCTTC	TRBV6-5	NA	NA	TRBJ1-2
CASSRDRVAKAFF	TGTGCCAGCAGCCGGGACAGGGTTGCGAAAGCTTTCTTT	TRBV27	TRBD1	once	TRBJ1-1
CATKPLPTYYGYTF	TGTGCCACCAAACCCTTGCCCACTTACTATGGCTACACCTTC	TRBV27	NA	NA	TRBJ1-2
CGSETGTGRGISPLHF	TGTGGATCTGAGACCGGGACAGGGAGGGGGATTTCACCCCTCCACTTT	TRBV28	TRBD1	NA	TRBJ1-6
CASSSRDSEEKLFF	TGTGCCAGCAGCAGCCGGGACAGCGAGGAAAAACTGTTTTTT	TRBV5-4	TRBD1	NA	TRBJ1-4
CASSRREAGITDTQYF	TGTGCCAGCAGTCGCCGGGAGGCGGGCATCACAGATACGCAGTATTTT	TRBV27	TRBD2	NA	TRBJ2-3
CASRSNLRGTGEEQYF	TGTGCCAGCAGGTCTAACCTTCGGGGGACAGGGGAGGAGCAGTACTTC	TRBV7-9	TRBD1	NA	TRBJ2-7
CSVAFGAGPRDTQYF	TGCAGCGTTGCATTCGGAGCGGGACCCAGGGATACGCAGTATTTT	TRBV29-1	TRBD2	once	TRBJ2-3
CASSTRTGCNSPLHF	TGTGCCAGCAGCACCCGGACAGGTTGCAATTCACCCCTCCACTTT	TRBV21-1	NA	NA	TRBJ1-6
CASSSLTGRETEAFF	TGTGCCAGCAGTTCCCTCACAGGGAGGGAGACTGAAGCTTTCTTT	TRBV28	NA	once	TRBJ1-1
CASSLYTSGSGNEQFF	TGTGCCAGCAGCTTGTATACTAGCGGGAGTGGGAATGAGCAGTTCTTC	TRBV11-2	TRBD2	once	TRBJ2-1
CASSPSGRGQPQHF	TGCGCCAGCAGCCCCTCAGGGAGGGGCCAGCCCCAGCATTTT	TRBV5-1	NA	once	TRBJ1-5
CASSLFSLTIGAIYF	TGTGCCAGCAGTTTATTTAGCCTGACCATTGGAGCCATATATTTT	TRBV28	NA	NA	TRBJ1-3
CASSNSTGGYQPQHF	TGTGCCAGCTCTAATTCGACAGGGGGCTATCAGCCCCAGCATTTT	TRBV6-5	TRBD1	NA	TRBJ1-5
CASSLPGGGQPQHF	TGTGCCAGCAGCTTGCCAGGGGGCGGTCAGCCCCAGCATTTT	TRBV5-6	TRBD1	few	TRBJ1-5
CASSPLAGANTEAFF	TGTGCCAGCAGCCCCCTGGCAGGGGCGAACACTGAAGCTTTCTTT	TRBV7-9	NA	once	TRBJ1-1
CASSLVQGEGTDTQYF	TGCGCCAGCAGCTTGGTCCAAGGGGAGGGGACAGATACGCAGTATTTT	TRBV5-1	TRBD2	NA	TRBJ2-3
CASSQVQGARAFF	TGTGCCAGCAGCCAAGTACAGGGGGCGCGAGCTTTCTTT	TRBV3-1/TRBV3-2	TRBD1	NA	TRBJ1-1
CASSYDRWYQPQHF	TGTGCCAGCAGTTACGACAGGTGGTATCAGCCCCAGCATTTT	TRBV6-5	NA	once	TRBJ1-5
CASSLAQGAEAFF	TGTGCCAGCAGCTTAGCGCAGGGGGCTGAAGCTTTCTTT	TRBV7-3	TRBD1	few	TRBJ1-1
CASSLGLAEEQYF	TGTGCCAGCTCTCTAGGACTAGCGGAAGAGCAGTACTTC	TRBV18	TRBD2	few	TRBJ2-7
CASSLLAGPYEQYF	TGTGCCAGCAGCTTGTTAGCGGGGCCCTACGAGCAGTACTTC	TRBV9	TRBD2	NA	TRBJ2-7
CASSLEAGGTDTQYF	TGCGCCAGCAGCTTGGAGGCGGGGGGCACAGATACGCAGTATTTT	TRBV5-1	TRBD2	once	TRBJ2-3
CASSRQTNTEAFF	TGTGCCAGCAGCCGACAGACGAACACTGAAGCTTTCTTT	TRBV6-5	NA	once	TRBJ1-1
CASSPTKTGNTEAFF	TGTGCCAGTAGTCCAACTAAGACTGGGAACACTGAAGCTTTCTTT	TRBV19	NA	NA	TRBJ1-1
CASRVRTGFQETQYF	TGTGCCAGCAGGGTACGGACAGGCTTCCAAGAGACCCAGTACTTC	TRBV6-5	TRBD1	NA	TRBJ2-5
CASSPRGGLEWDQPQHF	TGTGCCAGCAGCCCCCGCGGGGGGTTGGAATGGGATCAGCCCCAGCATTTT	TRBV7-2	NA	few	TRBJ1-5
CASSLAVLGGVAQPQHF	TGTGCCAGCAGCTTAGCCGTTCTCGGGGGGGTGGCTCAGCCCCAGCATTTT	TRBV7-2	NA	NA	TRBJ1-5
CASSDRAGFSSGNTIYF	TGTGCCAGCAGTGACAGAGCGGGCTTTAGCTCTGGAAACACCATATATTTT	TRBV6-1	NA	NA	TRBJ1-3
CASSARSRWGQDGYTF	TGTGCCAGCAGCGCCCGCAGTCGTTGGGGGCAGGATGGCTACACCTTC	TRBV9	NA	NA	TRBJ1-2
CASSQSRTEAFF	TGTGCCAGCAGCCAAAGTCGGACTGAAGCTTTCTTT	TRBV14	NA	NA	TRBJ1-1
CASSLYNYGYTF	TGTGCCAGCAGCTTATATAACTATGGCTACACCTTC	TRBV11-2	NA	NA	TRBJ1-2
CASSAGTSGINEQFF	TGTGCCAGCAGCGCCGGGACTAGCGGGATCAATGAGCAGTTCTTC	TRBV9	TRBD2	NA	TRBJ2-1
CASMRGPGANVLTF	TGTGCCAGCATGCGGGGCCCTGGGGCCAACGTCCTGACTTTC	TRBV2	NA	NA	TRBJ2-6
CASSPGLVSTGELFF	TGTGCCAGCAGCCCGGGACTGGTCTCCACCGGGGAGCTGTTTTTT	TRBV27	NA	NA	TRBJ2-2